The entry below gives a single T cell receptor (beta chain) sequence along with its context. The antigen remains undetermined. This specimen belongs to a study of T cell responses to AZD1222 COVID-19 vaccine. The study's findings and limits: White British donors predominated, females outnumbered males, and clonal diversity was possibly underestimated. Dominant CD4 TCR responses targeted spike regions 160-218 and 743-854.

The germline CDR1 and CDR2 sequences are LGHNA and YSLEER. The CDR3 runs 14 residues. The V and J ends lost 4 bases and 0 bases, in that order; junction bases with no gene match: 3. Produced via immunoSEQ multiplex PCR; TCRdb's table is partial and in-frame only. The data show approximately 76,000 clones, over 80% seen once. This clonotype was sampled from an adult in good health. This chain joins TRBV4-3 and TRBJ2-7, with TRBD2 matching over 7 bases. This sample comprised peripheral blood, obtained on day 0 of AZD1222 vaccination. CDR3 sequence: CASSRDYYSYEQYF. In DNA form, the CDR3 reads TGCGCCAGCAGCCGGGACTACTACTCCTACGAGCAGTACTTC.